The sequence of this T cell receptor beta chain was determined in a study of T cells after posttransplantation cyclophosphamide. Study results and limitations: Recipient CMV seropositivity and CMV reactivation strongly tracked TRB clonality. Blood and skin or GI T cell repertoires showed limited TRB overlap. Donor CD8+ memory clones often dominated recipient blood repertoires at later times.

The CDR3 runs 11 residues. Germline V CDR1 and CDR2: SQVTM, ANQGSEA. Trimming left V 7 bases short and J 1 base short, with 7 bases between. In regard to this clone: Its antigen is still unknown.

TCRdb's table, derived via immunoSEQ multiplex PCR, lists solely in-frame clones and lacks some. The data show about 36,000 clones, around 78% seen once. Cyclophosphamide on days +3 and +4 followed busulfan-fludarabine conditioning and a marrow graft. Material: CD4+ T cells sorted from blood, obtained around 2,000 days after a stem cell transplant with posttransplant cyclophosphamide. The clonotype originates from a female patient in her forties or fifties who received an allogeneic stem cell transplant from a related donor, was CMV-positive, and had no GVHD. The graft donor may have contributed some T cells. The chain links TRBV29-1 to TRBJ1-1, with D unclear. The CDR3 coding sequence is TGCAGCGCACACAGGAACACTGAAGCTTTCTTT. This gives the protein CSAHRNTEAFF.